This T cell receptor beta chain was sequenced during a study of early T cells in non-severe SARS-CoV-2 infection. Study-level points and caveats: VDJdb-based annotation leaned toward anti-spike CD8 responses and missed private and CD4 specificities.

TCRdb reanalysed the 5' RACE reads using MiXCR and keeps one entry per CDR3 protein. The repertoire holds nearly 90,000 distinct CDR3 sequences, about an eighth seen once, with about 6.7% in the top ten. Unmatched junction bases numbered 12, after V lost 2 bases and J lost 3 bases. This CDR3 is built from 17 residues. Germline V gene data show CDR1 as SGDLS and CDR2 as YYNGEE. This clonotype was recorded a few times. Its antigen is unknown. The receptor was isolated from an adult who was a healthcare worker with PCR-confirmed SARS-CoV-2 infection or an uninfected control (not recorded which). Sequences were obtained from whole blood. The chain carries TRBV9 and TRBJ1-2; 8 bases map to TRBD1. The CDR3 coding sequence is TGTGCCAGCAGCGTCGGAAGGACAGGGTCCGGATACTATGGCTACACCTTC. This encodes CASSVGRTGSGYYGYTF. Complete variable domain (other parts from reference TRBV9 and TRBJ1-2): DSGVTQTPKHLITATGQRVTLRCSPRSGDLSVYWYQQSLDQGLQFLIQYYNGEERAKGNILERFSAQQFPDLHSELNLSSLELGDSALYFCASSVGRTGSGYYGYTFGSGTRLTVV.